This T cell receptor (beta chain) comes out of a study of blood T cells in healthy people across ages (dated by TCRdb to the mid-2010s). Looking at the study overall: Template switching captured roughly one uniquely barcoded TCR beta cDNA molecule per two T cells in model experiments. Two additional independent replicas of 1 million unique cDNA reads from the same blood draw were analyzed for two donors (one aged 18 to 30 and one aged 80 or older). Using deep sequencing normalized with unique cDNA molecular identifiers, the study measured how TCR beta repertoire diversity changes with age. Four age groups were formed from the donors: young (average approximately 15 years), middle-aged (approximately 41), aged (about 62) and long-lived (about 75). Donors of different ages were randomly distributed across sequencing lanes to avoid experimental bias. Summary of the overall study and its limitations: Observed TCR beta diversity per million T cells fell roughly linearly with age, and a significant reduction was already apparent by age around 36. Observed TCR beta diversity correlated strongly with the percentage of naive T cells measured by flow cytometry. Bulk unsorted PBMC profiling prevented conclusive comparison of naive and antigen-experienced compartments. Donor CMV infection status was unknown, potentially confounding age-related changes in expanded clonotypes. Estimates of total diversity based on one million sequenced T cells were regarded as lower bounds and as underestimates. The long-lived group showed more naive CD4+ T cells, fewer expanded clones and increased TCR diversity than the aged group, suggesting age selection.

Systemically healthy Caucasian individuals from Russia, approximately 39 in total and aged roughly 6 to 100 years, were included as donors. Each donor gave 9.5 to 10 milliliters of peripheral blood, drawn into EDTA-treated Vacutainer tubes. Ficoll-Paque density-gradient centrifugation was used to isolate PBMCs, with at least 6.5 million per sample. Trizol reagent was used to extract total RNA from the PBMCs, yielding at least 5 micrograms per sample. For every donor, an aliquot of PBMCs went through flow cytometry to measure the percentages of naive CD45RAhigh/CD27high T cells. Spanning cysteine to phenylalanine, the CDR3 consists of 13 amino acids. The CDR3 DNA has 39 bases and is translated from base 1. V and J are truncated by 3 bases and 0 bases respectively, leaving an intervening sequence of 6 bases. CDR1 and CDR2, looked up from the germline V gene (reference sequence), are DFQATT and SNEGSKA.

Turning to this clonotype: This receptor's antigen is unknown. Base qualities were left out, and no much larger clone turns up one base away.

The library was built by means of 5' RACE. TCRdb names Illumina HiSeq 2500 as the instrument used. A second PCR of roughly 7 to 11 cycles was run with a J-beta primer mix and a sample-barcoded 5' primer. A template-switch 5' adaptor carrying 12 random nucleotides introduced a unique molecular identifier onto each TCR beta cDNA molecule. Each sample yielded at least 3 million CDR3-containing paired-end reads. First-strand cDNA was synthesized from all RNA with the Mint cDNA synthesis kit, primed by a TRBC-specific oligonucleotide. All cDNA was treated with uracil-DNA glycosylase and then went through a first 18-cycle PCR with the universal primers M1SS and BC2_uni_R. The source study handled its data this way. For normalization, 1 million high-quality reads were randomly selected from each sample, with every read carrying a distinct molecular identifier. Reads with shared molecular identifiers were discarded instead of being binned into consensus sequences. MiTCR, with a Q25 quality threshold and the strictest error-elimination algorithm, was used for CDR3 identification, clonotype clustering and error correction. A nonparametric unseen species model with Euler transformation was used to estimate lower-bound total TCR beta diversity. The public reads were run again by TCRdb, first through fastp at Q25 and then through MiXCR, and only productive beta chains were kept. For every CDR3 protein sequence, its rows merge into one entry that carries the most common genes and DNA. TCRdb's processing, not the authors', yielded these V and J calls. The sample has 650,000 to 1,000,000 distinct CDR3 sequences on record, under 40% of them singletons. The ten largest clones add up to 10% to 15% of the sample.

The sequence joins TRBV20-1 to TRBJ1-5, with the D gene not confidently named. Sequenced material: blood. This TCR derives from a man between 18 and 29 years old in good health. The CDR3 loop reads CSASQNSNQPQHF. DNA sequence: TGCAGTGCTAGTCAGAATAGCAATCAGCCCCAGCATTTT.